The entry that follows covers one T cell receptor (beta chain) sequence. This record comes from a study of control samples from healthy donors and cancer patients. V lost 4 bases and J lost 5; bases outside the gene matches: 9. The CDR3 is 15 amino acids. CDR1 is SGHRS and CDR2 is YFSETQ in the germline V gene. The repertoire was sequenced with immunoSEQ multiplex PCR; TCRdb's copy has only in-frame clones and lacks some. The sample lists about 65,000 clones, just over 90% occurring once. The sample was PBMCs. The receptor was isolated from a woman aged 45 to 65 with colorectal cancer. The chain recombines TRBV5-1 with TRBJ2-1; 7 positions match TRBD2. The CDR3 DNA reads as TGCGCCAGCAGCATCGGAGCGGGACTTAACAATGAGCAGTTCTTC. Amino acids: CASSIGAGLNNEQFF.